Following are 27 T cell receptor beta chains from one sample sequenced in a study of shared clonotypes between healthy human individuals. The method was immunoSEQ multiplex PCR; TCRdb's version includes in-frame clones alone and lacks a portion of them. The table records about 2,500,000 clones, approximately 92% of them present only once. The specimen was naive CD4+ T cells sorted from blood. As to subset: CD45RA+ positively selected. The source is a man between 18 and 29 years old in good health.

The V gene is TRBV2, the J gene TRBJ2-7; TRBD2 is a possible D gene (5 bases). The CDR3 length is 12 residues. Germline loops: CDR1 SNHLY, CDR2 FYNNEI. V was cut by 5 bases and J by 5 bases, with 10 bases left in between. DNA for the CDR3: TGTGCCAGCAGTAGCGGATTCGACGAGCAGTACTTC. It encodes CASSSGFDEQYF.

This clone was counted a single time. The chain employs TRBV30 and TRBJ1-2; tentatively, D is TRBD1 (5 bases). Per germline, CDR1 GTSNPN and CDR2 SVGIG (reference sequence). V was pared by 2 bases and J by 3 bases, with 13 bases between. The CDR3 covers 14 residues. CDR3 nucleotide sequence: TGTGCCTGGAGTACCCAGGGTTTTGACTATGGCTACACCTTC. Its protein is CAWSTQGFDYGYTF.

The V and J genes are TRBV5-3 and TRBJ1-2, with unresolved D. TRBV5-3 is known as an ORF, though its function is uncertain. The CDR3 is made up of 10 amino acids. The V gene lost 7 bases and the J gene lost 4 bases, with 5 bases spanning the gap. The CDR3 sequence: CARSTYGYTF. In DNA, the CDR3 is TGTGCCAGATCCACCTATGGCTACACCTTC.

V is TRBV28 and J is TRBJ1-4; D not certain. The germline CDR1 and CDR2 sequences are MDHEN and SYDVKM. CDR3 size: 14 residues. Trimming stripped 3 bases from V and 4 bases from J, with 9 bases between. The CDR3 bases are TGTGCCAGCAGTTTTTCAGGTGATAATGAAAAACTGTTTTTT. This encodes CASSFSGDNEKLFF.

The chain combines TRBV5-1 with TRBJ2-7; 7 nucleotides agree with TRBD1. Germline V gene data show CDR1 as SGHRS and CDR2 as YFSETQ. CDR3 length: 14 amino acids. V lost 0 bases to trimming and J lost 3 bases; unmatched junction nucleotides: 3. The CDR3 spells CASSLEGQLYEQYF. CDR3 sequence (DNA): TGCGCCAGCAGCTTGGAGGGACAGCTCTACGAGCAGTACTTC.

V usage is TRBV5-4 and J usage is TRBJ2-7; 9 positions agree with TRBD1. Trimming took 4 bases from V and 6 from J; bases not matched to a gene: 11. CDR3 length equals 15 residues. Germline V lookup: CDR1 SGHNT, CDR2 YYREEE (reference sequence). Written as DNA, the CDR3 is TGTGCCAGCAGCCCACTTCGGACAGGGGAGGCCGAGCAGTACTTC. As protein: CASSPLRTGEAEQYF.

In DNA form, the CDR3 reads TGTGCCAGCAGCCACAGGGGGTATAATCAGCCCCAGCATTTT. This translates into CASSHRGYNQPQHF. The gene calls are TRBV14 and TRBJ1-5; 7 bases map to TRBD1. The CDR3 extends over 14 amino acids. The trim removed 3 bases at V and 4 bases at J, leaving 3 bases unmatched. Germline assignment: CDR1 SGHDN and CDR2 FVKESK. Full variable domain (rest looked up from reference TRBV14 and TRBJ1-5): EAGVTQFPSHSVIEKGQTVTLRCDPISGHDNLYWYRRVMGKEIKFLLHFVKESKQDESGMPNNRFLAERTGGTYSTLKVQPAELEDSGVYFCASSHRGYNQPQHFGDGTRLSIL.

The chain uses TRBV7-9 and TRBJ2-2; weak D call: TRBD1 (6 bases). There are 14 residues in the CDR3. The V gene lost 7 bases and the J gene lost 4 bases, with 13 bases spanning the gap. The germline CDR1 and CDR2 sequences are SEHNR and FQNEAQ (reference sequence). The CDR3 DNA sequence: TGTGCCAGCACCCCGACAGGCCGCACCGGGGAGCTGTTTTTT. Translating gives CASTPTGRTGELFF.

CDR3 DNA: TGCGCCAGCAGCTTGCAAACAAGTACCCGGCAGTTCTCCTACGAGCAGTACTTC. Translating it yields CASSLQTSTRQFSYEQYF. The chain combines TRBV5-1 with TRBJ2-7; D remains unclear. The V end was cut by 1 base, the J end by 0 bases, with 20 bases between. Looked up from germline, CDR1 is SGHRS and CDR2 is YFSETQ. The CDR3 is 18 residues long.

This clone was observed once. This chain links TRBV5-1 with TRBJ1-2; TRBD1 is a possible D gene (6 bases). With 4 bases removed from V and 2 bases from J, the gap between germline ends came to 12 bases. This CDR3 has 14 amino acids. Germline V lookup: CDR1 SGHRS, CDR2 YFSETQ. CDR3 in DNA: TGCGCCAGCAGCACAGGGACCGAAAACTATGGCTACACCTTC. Its translation is CASSTGTENYGYTF.

V and J are TRBV29-1 and TRBJ2-2; the D call may be TRBD1 or TRBD2 (5 bases each). V was cut by 4 bases and J by 7 bases, with 22 bases left in between. Germline V gives CDR1 SQVTM, CDR2 ANQGSEA. This CDR3 is 16 amino acids long. CDR3 nucleotides: TGCAGCGTTGCTCGGCTCGGGGCTGTAGCAGGCGGGGAGCTGTTTTTT. It specifies CSVARLGAVAGGELFF.

In regard to this clone: Other DNA sequences in this specimen translate into the identical CDR3. This sequence joins TRBV4-3 and TRBJ2-7; D is uncertain. Trimming took 0 bases from V and 3 from J, leaving 6 bases between them. Germline V CDR1 and CDR2: LGHNA, YSLEER. The CDR3 is made up of 13 amino acids. CDR3 nucleotide sequence: TGCGCCAGCAGCCAAGATCTAGGCTACGAGCAGTACTTC. Translating it yields CASSQDLGYEQYF.

The chain couples TRBV5-1 to TRBJ2-3; no clear D gene. The CDR3 length is 14 residues. CDR1 is SGHRS and CDR2 is YFSETQ in the germline V gene. Trimming removed 2 bases from V and 2 bases from J, with 9 bases in between. CDR3 nucleotides: TGCGCCAGCAGCTTCGAACAGCCCACAGATACGCAGTATTTT. It specifies CASSFEQPTDTQYF.

The genes are TRBV4-3 and TRBJ2-5; no clear D. The J call is uncertain, as TRBJ2-7 better fits the DNA end. This CDR3 is 16 amino acids long. CDR1 is LGHNA and CDR2 is YSLEER in the germline V gene. CDR3 sequence reads: CASSQEFAHYSYEQYF. CDR3 DNA sequence: TGCGCCAGCAGCCAAGAATTTGCCCACTACTCCTACGAGCAGTACTTC.

This clone was counted only a few times. The chain has TRBV18 and TRBJ1-4; 7 nucleotides agree with TRBD1. Germline lookup yields CDR1 KGHSH and CDR2 LQKENI. This CDR3 spans 14 amino acids. V was clipped by 3 bases and J by 8 bases; unmatched bases: 6. The CDR3 nucleotides are TGTGCCAGCTCACCCCAGGGGGTTAGCGAAAAACTGTTTTTT. Translated, it gives CASSPQGVSEKLFF.

The gene calls are TRBV7-9 and TRBJ2-7, with a tentative D call TRBD2 (5 bases). CDR3 length equals 15 residues. Trimming removed 2 bases from V and 1 base from J, with 12 bases in between. Germline V gene sequence: CDR1 SEHNR, CDR2 FQNEAQ (reference sequence). CDR3 region: CASSLYSPGSYEQYF. The CDR3 DNA reads as TGTGCCAGCAGCTTATATAGTCCGGGGTCCTACGAGCAGTACTTC.

The chain recombines TRBV9 with TRBJ1-4; TRBD1 agrees at 10 bases. Trimming cost V 3 bases and J 3 bases; bases outside gene matches: 5. The germline V gene encodes CDR1 SGDLS and CDR2 YYNGEE. The CDR3 loop spans 16 amino acids. In nucleotides, the CDR3 is TGTGCCAGCAGCGGCGACAGGGGGCTAGCTAATGAAAAACTGTTTTTT. Translating it yields CASSGDRGLANEKLFF.

Points on this clone: This same CDR3 is encoded by further DNA sequences in the sample. The V and J genes are TRBV9 and TRBJ2-7, with 8 nucleotides matching TRBD1. The CDR3 is made up of 14 amino acids. The V and J ends lost 4 bases and 2 bases, in that order; junction bases with no gene match: 5. Germline CDR1 is SGDLS and CDR2 is YYNGEE. CDR3 in amino acids: CASSSGTGAYEQYF. The DNA for the CDR3 is TGTGCCAGCAGCTCAGGGACAGGAGCCTACGAGCAGTACTTC.

This clone was seen once. Other DNA sequences from this sample encode an identical CDR3 as well. This chain connects TRBV19 to TRBJ2-3, with 8 bases identical to TRBD2. This CDR3 has 14 amino acids. The junction had 2 bases not matched to a gene; V was cut back by 5 bases and J by 1 base. In germline, CDR1 is LNHDA, CDR2 SQIVND (reference sequence). As DNA, the CDR3 is TGTGCCAGTAGTGTACTAGCGGGCACAGATACGCAGTATTTT. Translated: CASSVLAGTDTQYF.

The chain links TRBV10-3 to TRBJ2-7; tentatively, D is TRBD1 (5 bases). The ends were cut back, 8 bases at V and 6 bases at J, with 17 bases in the middle. The CDR3 has 13 amino acids. CDR1 ENHRY and CDR2 SYGVKD come from the germline V gene. The CDR3: CAISGQTVSEQYF. CDR3 DNA: TGTGCCATCTCAGGGCAGACGGTTAGCGAGCAGTACTTC.

This chain joins TRBV27 and TRBJ2-7; D is unresolved. There are 11 residues in the CDR3. V lost 3 bases, J lost 8 bases, and 8 bases lay in between. The germline V gene has CDR1 MNHEY and CDR2 SMNVEV (reference sequence). The CDR3 here is CASSFDRKQYF. For the CDR3, the DNA is TGTGCCAGCAGTTTTGATAGGAAGCAGTACTTC.

The rearrangement uses TRBV6-5 and TRBJ2-7, with D tentatively TRBD2 (5 bases). With 5 bases removed from V and 2 bases from J, the gap between germline ends came to 10 bases. The CDR3 extends over 13 amino acids. Germline V gene sequence: CDR1 MNHEY, CDR2 SVGAGI. The CDR3 coding sequence is TGTGCCAGCAGTGTAGACGGGGCCTACGAGCAGTACTTC. This sequence encodes CASSVDGAYEQYF.

This clone was observed a single time. The V and J genes are TRBV18 and TRBJ2-3; 9 bases map to TRBD2. CDR1 is KGHSH and CDR2 is LQKENI in the germline V gene. V trimming: 4 bases; J trimming: 0 bases; junction bases outside the gene matches: 11. The CDR3 sequence is 18 residues long. The CDR3 region has the DNA TGTGCCAGCTCACGGGACCTTCCGGGACTAGCAAGCACAGATACGCAGTATTTT. Translated, it gives CASSRDLPGLASTDTQYF.

The genes are TRBV7-9 and TRBJ1-4; 7 bases align to TRBD1. Per the germline V gene, CDR1 is SEHNR and CDR2 is FQNEAQ (reference sequence). This CDR3 region has 15 residues. Trimming at V came to 4 bases and at J to 8 bases, leaving 10 bases not matched to a gene. CDR3 bases: TGTGCCAGCAGCTATTACCAGGGGGGAGTAGAAAAACTGTTTTTT. It is translated as CASSYYQGGVEKLFF.

The chain links TRBV11-2 to TRBJ1-1, with D possibly TRBD1 on 6 matching bases. The CDR3 totals 15 residues. The V end was cut by 3 bases, the J end by 1 base, with 12 bases between. CDR1 and CDR2 (germline): SGHAT, FQNNGV. The CDR3 reads CASSFATGTNTEAFF. The CDR3 nucleotides read TGTGCCAGCAGCTTTGCCACAGGGACGAACACTGAAGCTTTCTTT.

The chain carries TRBV12-5 and TRBJ2-1, with a weak D call TRBD1 (6 bases). This CDR3 spans 14 amino acids. V was pared by 1 base and J by 9 bases, with 13 bases between. Looked up from germline, CDR1 is LGHNT and CDR2 is FRNRAP. The CDR3 nucleotides read TGTGCTAGTGGTTTGGAAAGGGGGTGGGGTGAGCAGTTCTTC. Encoded protein: CASGLERGWGEQFF.

A remark on this clone: The sample carries other DNA sequences with the same CDR3. V is TRBV7-2 and J is TRBJ2-7, with 10 nucleotides matching TRBD2. Germline V gene sequence: CDR1 SGHTA, CDR2 FQGNSA. Trimming removed 6 bases from V and 0 bases from J; junction bases left unmatched: 5. The CDR3 sequence is 15 residues long. The CDR3 loop is CASSLTSGYSYEQYF. The DNA for the CDR3 is TGTGCCAGCAGTCTGACTAGCGGGTACTCCTACGAGCAGTACTTC.